This record looks at one TCR beta chain sequence and its context. The antigen is undetermined. Produced via immunoSEQ multiplex PCR; TCRdb's table is partial and in-frame only. The data show more than 45,000 clones, about 93% seen once. The data stem from a study of graft-versus-host responses after intestinal transplantation. At the level of the study: Transplantation in recipients was multivisceral, liver-intestinal, or isolated intestinal. Recipients were all induced with anti-thymocyte globulin, then given tacrolimus and steroids for around three years.

Points from the study as a whole: Subjects displaying graft-donor T cell macrochimerism possessed elevated graft-versus-host to host-versus-graft clonal ratios inside allografts. Recipient marrow showed GvH clones, some seen first in ileum or blood.

Germline V CDR1 and CDR2: SEHNR, FQNEAQ (reference sequence). V was trimmed by 5 bases and J by 3 bases, leaving 17 bases between them. The CDR3 length is 15 residues. The rearrangement uses TRBV7-9 and TRBJ2-7, with D tentatively TRBD1 (6 bases). This TCR derives from a human patient who received an intestinal transplant, so some T cells may come from the graft donor. The sample here was PBMCs, taken less than 130 days after intestinal transplantation. CDR3: CASSPRQALVYEQYF. The CDR3, as DNA: TGTGCCAGCAGCCCCCGACAGGCCCTTGTCTACGAGCAGTACTTC.